These 21 T cell receptor beta chains share one sample of origin, sequenced in a study of memory CD4+ T cells and cytomegalovirus serostatus. Sequenced by immunoSEQ multiplex PCR; TCRdb stores in-frame clones only, minus some. This table holds some 60,000 clones, about 73% found once. The sort gate was single viable CD3+CD4+CD8-CD45RO+ cells for memory CD4+ T cells. The sequenced sample consisted of memory CD4+ T cells from blood. These receptor sequences come from an adult in good health and CMV-seropositive.

This clone was seen only once. V is TRBV19 and J is TRBJ2-3, with TRBD1 matching over 7 bases. Looked up from germline, CDR1 is LNHDA and CDR2 is SQIVND (reference sequence). V was clipped by 3 bases and J by 8 bases; unmatched bases: 8. This CDR3 is built from 14 residues. The CDR3 DNA reads as TGTGCCAGTAGTATCGACAGGGCGGGTGGTACGCAGTATTTT. Residues: CASSIDRAGGTQYF.

The V call is TRBV6-6, the J call TRBJ1-1, with a weak D call TRBD1 (6 bases). This CDR3 has 14 residues. Germline-derived CDR1 and CDR2 are MNHNY and SVGAGI (reference sequence). Trimming took 2 bases from V and 4 from J, leaving 11 bases between them. Here the CDR3 reads CASSYKLDSTEAFF. The CDR3 DNA sequence: TGTGCCAGCAGTTACAAATTGGACAGCACTGAAGCTTTCTTT.

Remarks on this clone: A junction boundary mismatches the germline segment, possibly from a read error. This chain connects TRBV7-2 to TRBJ1-5; perhaps TRBD1 as D (5 bases). CDR1 and CDR2 (germline): SGHTA, FQGNSA. CDR3 size: 13 residues. The CDR3 nucleotides read TGTGCCAGCAGTTTAGACAGAAATCAGCCCCAGCATTTT. It is translated as CASSLDRNQPQHF.

This sequence joins TRBV15 and TRBJ1-5, with 7 nucleotides matching TRBD1. The V gene end was trimmed by 0 bases and the J gene end by 9 bases; junction bases not matched to a gene: 8. From germline, CDR1 is LNHNV and CDR2 YYDKDF (reference sequence). The CDR3 covers 15 residues. Written as DNA, the CDR3 is TGTGCCACCAGCAGAGACCACAGGGGATTGGGGCCCCAGCATTTT. Amino acids: CATSRDHRGLGPQHF.

V and J are TRBV7-6 and TRBJ2-2; D is perhaps TRBD2 (5 bases). The germline V gene encodes CDR1 SGHVS and CDR2 FNYEAQ. The CDR3 contains 14 residues. V was trimmed by 6 bases and J by 3 bases, leaving 11 bases between them. The CDR3 sequence: CASRRGRDTGELFF. The CDR3 bases are TGTGCCAGCAGACGAGGGCGGGACACCGGGGAGCTGTTTTTT. Using reference TRBV7-6 and TRBJ2-2 for the parts outside the CDR3, the full variable domain is GAGVSQSPRYKVTKRGQDVALRCDPISGHVSLYWYRQALGQGPEFLTYFNYEAQQDKSGLPNDRFSAERPEGSISTLTIQRTEQRDSAMYRCASRRGRDTGELFFGEGSRLTVL.

The rearrangement joins TRBV2 to TRBJ2-2; 8 bases map to TRBD2. The CDR3 consists of 14 residues. With V trimmed by 7 bases and J by 6 bases, 7 bases remained unmatched. Germline CDR1 SNHLY, CDR2 FYNNEI. The CDR3 spells CASKSGSSSGELFF. The CDR3, as DNA: TGTGCCAGCAAAAGCGGGAGCTCCTCCGGGGAGCTGTTTTTT.

The chain links TRBV9 to TRBJ1-1; 10 nucleotides align to TRBD1. The J segment lost 4 bases and the V segment lost 4 bases, leaving 10 bases of the junction unmatched. CDR1 and CDR2 from the germline V gene are SGDLS and YYNGEE. The CDR3 has 16 residues. DNA for the CDR3: TGTGCCAGCAGCCCCCGACAGGGGGCGCGGAGCACTGAAGCTTTCTTT. Its translation: CASSPRQGARSTEAFF.

CDR3 in amino acids: CASSRAGPNQPQHF. The CDR3 bases are TGTGCCAGCAGCCGAGCCGGGCCTAATCAGCCCCAGCATTTT. This rearrangement joins TRBV7-9 to TRBJ1-5; D remains ambiguous. CDR3 length: 14 amino acids. Trimming removed 5 bases from V and 4 bases from J, with 12 bases in between. Germline V gives CDR1 SEHNR, CDR2 FQNEAQ (reference sequence).

This chain connects TRBV28 to TRBJ1-1, with unresolved D. CDR1 and CDR2 from the germline V gene are MDHEN and SYDVKM. The CDR3 consists of 14 residues. V was shortened by 5 bases and J by 5 bases, with 15 bases between the two germline ends. Here the CDR3 reads CASSPPSLGTEAFF. CDR3 nucleotides: TGTGCCAGCAGTCCCCCTTCACTAGGGACTGAAGCTTTCTTT.

This chain uses TRBV9 with TRBJ2-1; D gene uncertain. Germline lookup yields CDR1 SGDLS and CDR2 YYNGEE. The CDR3 is 12 residues long. Trimming pared 3 bases from V and 7 bases from J, leaving 8 bases between. The DNA of the CDR3 is TGTGCCAGCAGCGCTGATAGGAATGAGCAGTTCTTC. It translates to CASSADRNEQFF.

The rearrangement links TRBV7-2 to TRBJ2-1; tentatively, D is TRBD1 or TRBD2 (5 bases each). Germline CDR1 and CDR2: SGHTA and FQGNSA. CDR3 length equals 13 residues. Trimming cost V 5 bases and J 9 bases, with 14 bases left between them. The CDR3 nucleotides read TGTGCCAGCAGCACAGGACTCGGACTTGAGCAGTTCTTC. Protein sequence: CASSTGLGLEQFF.

The chain links TRBV29-1 to TRBJ2-7; 10 nucleotides agree with TRBD1. Trimming took 7 bases from V and 5 from J; bases not matched to a gene: 5. The CDR3 consists of 12 residues. CDR1 SQVTM and CDR2 ANQGSEA come from the germline V gene. The CDR3 spells CSGGQGIHEQYF. The CDR3, as DNA: TGCAGCGGGGGACAGGGGATACACGAGCAGTACTTC.

This chain links TRBV14 with TRBJ2-7; D is unclear. The CDR3 spans 15 residues. The ends were cut back, 1 base at V and 3 bases at J, with 13 bases in the middle. Per germline, CDR1 SGHDN and CDR2 FVKESK. The CDR3 protein is CASSQGITGLYEQYF. The CDR3 DNA sequence: TGTGCCAGCAGCCAAGGAATAACGGGTCTCTACGAGCAGTACTTC.

This clone appeared a few times. The genes are TRBV11-3 and TRBJ1-1; TRBD1 matches 7 bases. V dropped 1 base and J dropped 1; count of bases not matched to a gene: 3. This CDR3 contains 15 residues. CDR1 and CDR2 (germline): SGHNT, YENEEA. CDR3 sequence: CASSLGGQRNTEAFF. The CDR3 DNA sequence: TGTGCCAGCAGCTTAGGGGGACAGAGGAACACTGAAGCTTTCTTT.

CDR3 region: CASSQSHNQPQHF. Written as DNA, the CDR3 is TGTGCCAGCAGCCAATCCCACAATCAGCCCCAGCATTTT. This sequence joins TRBV7-2 and TRBJ1-5, with unresolved D. Germline values: CDR1 SGHTA, CDR2 FQGNSA. The V and J ends lost 5 bases and 3 bases respectively, with 8 bases between them. The CDR3 covers 13 residues.

This chain connects TRBV7-2 to TRBJ1-5, with no clear D. This CDR3 region has 15 residues. The V end lost 3 bases, the J end lost 1 base, and 10 bases lay between the germline ends. Germline loops: CDR1 SGHTA, CDR2 FQGNSA. CDR3 DNA sequence: TGTGCCAGCAGCTTTGAGCCGGCCAGCAATCAGCCCCAGCATTTT. Translating it yields CASSFEPASNQPQHF.

The CDR3 bases are TGTGCCAGCAGCTTAGATGGAGGATTGGAGACCCAGTACTTC. Amino acid sequence: CASSLDGGLETQYF. The J gene is TRBJ2-5, the V gene TRBV7-2, with a possible D match to TRBD2 (5 bases). This CDR3 is built from 14 residues. Germline assignment: CDR1 SGHTA and CDR2 FQGNSA. Trimming took off 1 base at V and 5 bases at J, with 11 bases between the two ends.

V is TRBV25-1 and J is TRBJ1-4; D gene unclear. The CDR3 loop spans 12 amino acids. V was clipped by 6 bases and J by 7 bases, with 9 bases between them. In germline, CDR1 is MGHDK, CDR2 SYGVNS. This CDR3 reads CASRGLVEKLFF. In DNA form, the CDR3 reads TGTGCCAGCAGGGGTTTGGTTGAAAAACTGTTTTTT.

CDR3 in amino acids: CASSLWNTGELFF. As DNA, the CDR3 is TGTGCCAGCAGCTTGTGGAACACCGGGGAGCTGTTTTTT. The V call is TRBV5-4, the J call TRBJ2-2; no definite D call. CDR3 length: 13 residues. V lost 1 base, J lost 1 base, and 2 bases lay in between. Per germline, CDR1 SGHNT and CDR2 YYREEE (reference sequence).

CDR3 sequence: CAWAREGENIQYF. DNA of the CDR3: TGTGCCTGGGCTCGGGAGGGGGAAAACATTCAGTACTTC. V usage is TRBV30 and J usage is TRBJ2-4; 8 positions agree with TRBD2. V gave up 5 bases and J gave up 5 bases; unmatched junction bases: 5. Germline CDR1 GTSNPN, CDR2 SVGIG (reference sequence). The CDR3 is 13 residues long.

The chain combines TRBV7-8 with TRBJ2-2, with 9 bases lining up with TRBD1. CDR3 length: 15 residues. CDR1 and CDR2 from the germline V gene are SGHVS and FQNEAQ. V was pared by 6 bases and J by 5 bases, with 7 bases of the junction left unmatched. CDR3 amino acids: CASRARDRVTGELFF. In nucleotides, the CDR3 is TGTGCCAGCAGGGCGAGGGACAGGGTGACCGGGGAGCTGTTTTTT.